This T cell receptor beta chain derives from a study of cytomegalovirus exposure and HLA in healthy donors. Study-wide results and caveats: The availability of immune exposure information extended only to CMV serostatus. A reported reduction in N-insertions relative to the roughly 640-donor mean was seen in an Asian-associated ancestry cluster in a later analysis.

Primers: 60 Vbeta forward and 13 Jbeta reverse. Measured with immunoSEQ multiplex PCR; TCRdb has only the in-frame clones, and not every one. This table has fewer than 250,000 clones, over 80% appearing once. The CDR3 length is 14 residues. CDR1 and CDR2 from the germline V gene are SGHAT and FQNNGV. With 5 bases clipped from V and 6 bases from J, the junction kept 5 bases outside the gene matches. On this clone: What it recognizes is unknown.

The receptor was derived from a boy younger than 10 in good health and CMV-seronegative. V gene TRBV11-2 combines with J gene TRBJ2-1; TRBD2 matches at 9 bases. Sequences were obtained from PBMCs. For the CDR3, the DNA is TGTGCCAGCAGCCCGGGACTAGCAGGCAATGAGCAGTTCTTC. Protein product: CASSPGLAGNEQFF.